Listed below are T cell receptor beta chains from one sample, sequenced in a study of shared clonotypes between healthy human individuals. The table came from immunoSEQ multiplex PCR; TCRdb's copy has only in-frame clones and leaves some out. Of under 2,500,000 clones in the sample, approximately 94% are singletons; the top ten hold around 0.13%. The sample consisted of naive CD4+ T cells sorted from blood. These receptors came from a man younger than 35 in good health. Both conserved end residues are part of each CDR3. The order of the fields is V gene, D gene, clone size, J gene, CDR3 length, CDR3 DNA, CDR3 protein. The D gene is left open where the match is weak. Clone size is not always given. Where it is, it says once, few, many or a class for expanded clones.

V: TRBV10-3; D: .; size: once; J: TRBJ1-2; length: 13; DNA: TGTGCCATCAGTGATGGGGGTAGCTATGGCTACACCTTC; CDR3: CAISDGGSYGYTF
V: TRBV27; D: TRBD1; size: .; J: TRBJ1-2; length: 13; DNA: TGTGCCAGCAGTCTACGACAGGGCTATGGCTACACCTTC; CDR3: CASSLRQGYGYTF
V: TRBV5-1; D: TRBD1; size: .; J: TRBJ1-1; length: 15; DNA: TGCGCCAGCAGCCTGACAGGGCACCCGAACACTGAAGCTTTCTTT; CDR3: CASSLTGHPNTEAFF
V: TRBV28; D: .; size: .; J: TRBJ1-5; length: 14; DNA: TGTGCCAGCCAGCTGGGCGGGGGCAATCAGCCCCAGCATTTT; CDR3: CASQLGGGNQPQHF
V: TRBV5-4; D: .; size: .; J: TRBJ2-7; length: 15; DNA: TGTGCCAGCAGCTTGGCCGGGCAGGGCTCCTACGAGCAGTACTTC; CDR3: CASSLAGQGSYEQYF
V: TRBV7-8; D: .; size: once; J: TRBJ2-7; length: 13; DNA: TGTGCCAGCAGCCTTAGGGCCCTCTACGAGCAGTACTTC; CDR3: CASSLRALYEQYF
V: TRBV30; D: .; size: .; J: TRBJ2-3; length: 12; DNA: TGTGCCTGGGGCCCGAACACAGATACGCAGTATTTT; CDR3: CAWGPNTDTQYF
V: TRBV5-1; D: .; size: .; J: TRBJ2-1; length: 16; DNA: TGCGCCAGCAGCGAAGAAGCGGGGACAGAGTACAATGAGCAGTTCTTC; CDR3: CASSEEAGTEYNEQFF
V: TRBV9; D: .; size: .; J: TRBJ1-3; length: 15; DNA: TGTGCCAGCAGCGCCCGACGTGACTCTGGAAACACCATATATTTT; CDR3: CASSARRDSGNTIYF
V: TRBV6-6; D: TRBD2; size: .; J: TRBJ2-5; length: 14; DNA: TGTGCCAGCAGTCGGGGGGGGCCCCAAGAGACCCAGTACTTC; CDR3: CASSRGGPQETQYF
V: TRBV21-1; D: .; size: .; J: TRBJ2-1; length: 18; DNA: TGTGCCAGCAGCAAGTTTCCCCTGGGCGCGGCGTTTTACAATGAGCAGTTCTTC; CDR3: CASSKFPLGAAFYNEQFF
V: TRBV28; D: TRBD1; size: .; J: TRBJ1-6; length: 15; DNA: TGTGCCAGCCTGGGACAGACCTCCTATAATTCACCCCTCCACTTT; CDR3: CASLGQTSYNSPLHF
V: TRBV19; D: TRBD2; size: .; J: TRBJ2-7; length: 14; DNA: TGTGCCAGCACGGGAGGACGGGGGGTCTACGAGCAGTACTTC; CDR3: CASTGGRGVYEQYF
V: TRBV15; D: .; size: .; J: TRBJ2-7; length: 17; DNA: TGTGCCACCAGCCGACGAACCCCCGGCGGCGCGTCCTACGAGCAGTACTTC; CDR3: CATSRRTPGGASYEQYF
V: TRBV4-3; D: TRBD2; size: .; J: TRBJ2-3; length: 14; DNA: TGCGCCAGCAGAGGTGCGGGAGCTGGAGATACGCAGTATTTT; CDR3: CASRGAGAGDTQYF
V: TRBV25-1; D: TRBD2; size: .; J: TRBJ2-7; length: 15; DNA: TGTGCCAGCAGTGAAGGGGGAGGGGTCTTCTACGAGCAGTACTTC; CDR3: CASSEGGGVFYEQYF
V: TRBV6-5; D: .; size: once; J: TRBJ2-5; length: 16; DNA: TGTGCCAGCAGTTCACAGGGCGGGGGCCCCCAAGAGACCCAGTACTTC; CDR3: CASSSQGGGPQETQYF
V: TRBV19; D: .; size: .; J: TRBJ2-7; length: 14; DNA: TGTGCCAGTAGTATTGGTGGCGGCCCCTACGAGCAGTACTTC; CDR3: CASSIGGGPYEQYF
V: TRBV19; D: .; size: .; J: TRBJ1-2; length: 14; DNA: TGTGCCAGTAGCATGGGACTTACGAACTATGGCTACACCTTC; CDR3: CASSMGLTNYGYTF
V: TRBV27; D: .; size: .; J: TRBJ2-2; length: 13; DNA: TGTGCCAGCAGTTTCCGCTGGGGCGGGGAGCTGTTTTTT; CDR3: CASSFRWGGELFF
V: TRBV10-3; D: TRBD2; size: .; J: TRBJ2-3; length: 17; DNA: TGTGCCATCGGTTTACTAGCGGGGGGTCAGGGCACAGATACGCAGTATTTT; CDR3: CAIGLLAGGQGTDTQYF
V: TRBV5-1; D: TRBD2; size: .; J: TRBJ2-2; length: 16; DNA: TGCGCCAGCAGCTTGTTGGCTAGCGGATCCACCGGGGAGCTGTTTTTT; CDR3: CASSLLASGSTGELFF
V: TRBV7-2; D: .; size: once; J: TRBJ2-7; length: 15; DNA: TGTGCCAGCAGCTTCGGGACCGTCAGCTCCTACGAGCAGTACTTC; CDR3: CASSFGTVSSYEQYF
V: TRBV5-4; D: .; size: .; J: TRBJ1-3; length: 16; DNA: TGTGCCAGCAGCTCCTCTTGGGGAATAGCTGGAAACACCATATATTTT; CDR3: CASSSSWGIAGNTIYF
V: TRBV28; D: .; size: .; J: TRBJ1-1; length: 15; DNA: TGTGCCAGCAGTCCGAGTGGGGAAGGTTCCACTGAAGCTTTCTTT; CDR3: CASSPSGEGSTEAFF